This is a list of T cell receptor beta chains from one sample in a study of shared clonotypes between healthy human individuals. The method was immunoSEQ multiplex PCR; TCRdb's version includes in-frame clones alone and lacks a portion of them. This table has around 1.9 million clones, about 93% appearing once. The sample taken for sequencing was naive CD8+ T cells from PBMCs. The receptors here all came from a man aged 18 to 30 in good health. Some clones in this sample may be carry-over from other donors' samples. The CDR3 runs from the conserved cysteine through the conserved F or W. D genes are given only for firm matches. Size tells how often a clone was seen (once, few, many) or the class of an expanded clone, and some rows leave it out.

v_call	d_call	j_call	clone_size	cdr3_nt	cdr3_aa
TRBV5-1	TRBD1	TRBJ1-2	-	TGCGCCAGCAGCTCGGTGGCCCGGGGGACAGGGGCGTCGGGTGGCTATGGCTACACCTTC	CASSSVARGTGASGGYGYTF
TRBV7-9	TRBD1	TRBJ2-3	-	TGTGCCAGCAGCCACGTCCTCGGGACAGGGAACGATTTT	CASSHVLGTGNDF
TRBV19	-	TRBJ2-7	-	TGTGCCAGTAGTATAGACGAGGACGGGCACGAGCAGTACTTC	CASSIDEDGHEQYF
TRBV7-9	-	TRBJ2-3	-	TGTGCCAGCAGCTTAGGGTCGGACTACACAGATACGCAGTATTTT	CASSLGSDYTDTQYF
TRBV7-6	-	TRBJ1-4	-	TGTGCCAGCAGCTTAGCCCTAATTCGAGCAACTAATGAAAAACTGTTTTTT	CASSLALIRATNEKLFF
TRBV5-6	-	TRBJ1-2	-	TGTGCCAGCAGCTCGGCGGCTAGCGGGGCAATGGGTGGCTACACCTTC	CASSSAASGAMGGYTF
TRBV27	TRBD2	TRBJ2-3	-	TGTGCCAGCGGCGAACCGGGACTAGCGGGAGAGATGGGAGAAGATACGCAGTATTTT	CASGEPGLAGEMGEDTQYF
TRBV7-2	-	TRBJ1-2	-	TGTGCTAGCAGCCCCCGTGGGCAGGGGCCTAACTATGGCTACACCTTC	CASSPRGQGPNYGYTF
TRBV7-3	TRBD1	TRBJ2-6	-	TGTGCCAGCAGCCCTACCCGAGGGACAGGGAGGTACTCTGGGGCCAACGTCCTGACTTTC	CASSPTRGTGRYSGANVLTF
TRBV28	-	TRBJ2-7	-	TGTGCCAGCAGGAGGGCTTTAAGATCCTACGAGCAGTACTTC	CASRRALRSYEQYF
TRBV19	TRBD1	TRBJ1-1	-	TGTGCCAGTAGAACGACAGGGTGGACTGAAGCTTTCTTT	CASRTTGWTEAFF
TRBV2	-	TRBJ2-7	-	TGTGCCAGCAGTCGCGGCTCCTACGAGCAGTACTTC	CASSRGSYEQYF
TRBV5-6	-	TRBJ1-1	-	TGTGCCAGCAGCTCCGGAATCACTGAAGCTTTCTTT	CASSSGITEAFF
TRBV15	TRBD1	TRBJ2-7	once	TGTGCCACCAGCAGCTGGACAGGCGGAACCTACGAGCAGTACTTC	CATSSWTGGTYEQYF
TRBV6-5	-	TRBJ1-1	-	TGTGCCAGCAGCCCTCCCGGTGGCGGAGCTTTCTTT	CASSPPGGGAFF
TRBV7-3	-	TRBJ2-2	-	TGTGCCAGCAGCTTAACTAGTCGGGGTTCGGGCACCGGGGAGCTGTTTTTT	CASSLTSRGSGTGELFF
TRBV9	TRBD2	TRBJ2-7	-	TGTGCCAGCAGCGTCGGGACTAGCGGGTTAGGATCCCGTATAGAACAGTACTTC	CASSVGTSGLGSRIEQYF
TRBV13	-	TRBJ2-7	-	TGTGCCAGCAGCCGAGACAGCTTCTACGAGCAGTACTTC	CASSRDSFYEQYF
TRBV4-3	-	TRBJ2-7	-	TGCGCCAGCAGCCAAGATCGTCGCTCCTACGAGCAGTACTTC	CASSQDRRSYEQYF
TRBV7-2	-	TRBJ2-1	-	TGTGCCAGCAGCTTTCGGCGGGGCGGATTCTACAATGAGCAGTTCTTC	CASSFRRGGFYNEQFF
TRBV10-1	TRBD1	TRBJ2-2	-	TGCGCCAGCAGCCAAGGACCTGACAGGGGTAGCTTGAACACCGGGGAGCTGTTTTTT	CASSQGPDRGSLNTGELFF
TRBV5-1	-	TRBJ2-2	-	TGCGCCAGCATGTCACGTGGCGGGGAGCTGTTTTTT	CASMSRGGELFF
TRBV4-1	TRBD1	TRBJ1-2	-	TGCGCCAGCAGCCAGTCAGGGGGCGTTGACTATGGCTACACCTTC	CASSQSGGVDYGYTF
TRBV5-6	TRBD1	TRBJ2-5	-	TGTGCCAGCAGCCCACGGGACAGGGGATCTGAGACCCAGTACTTC	CASSPRDRGSETQYF
TRBV28	-	TRBJ2-7	-	TGTGCCAGCAGTTCTTATTTAGGGATCTACGAGCAGTACTTC	CASSSYLGIYEQYF
TRBV4-3	-	TRBJ2-2	-	TGCGCCAGCAGCCAAGATCGACAGCTGAAAAACACCGGGGAGCTGTTTTTT	CASSQDRQLKNTGELFF
TRBV6-6	TRBD2	TRBJ2-3	once	TGTGCCAGCTCACTAGCGGGAGGTGGTGGCACAGATACGCAGTATTTT	CASSLAGGGGTDTQYF
TRBV5-1	TRBD1	TRBJ1-2	once	TGCGCCAGCAGCTTGGGTTGGGGACAGGTCCCAGGCTACACCTTC	CASSLGWGQVPGYTF
TRBV29-1	TRBD2	TRBJ2-1	-	TGCAGCGGGTCTAGCGGCTCGGGTCTCAATGAGCAGTTCTTC	CSGSSGSGLNEQFF